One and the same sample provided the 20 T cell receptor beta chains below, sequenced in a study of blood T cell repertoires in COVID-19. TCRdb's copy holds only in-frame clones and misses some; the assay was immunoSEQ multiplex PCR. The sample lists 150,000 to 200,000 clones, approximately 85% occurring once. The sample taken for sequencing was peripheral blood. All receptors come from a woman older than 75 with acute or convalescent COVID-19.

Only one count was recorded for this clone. The CDR3 loop reads CASSSLGGLINNEQFF. CDR3 DNA: TGTGCCAGCAGCTCCCTCGGCGGATTAATTAACAATGAGCAGTTCTTC. The V and J genes are TRBV5-4 and TRBJ2-1; D is uncertain. Germline V gene lookup returns CDR1 SGHNT and CDR2 YYREEE (reference sequence). The V gene lost 3 bases and the J gene lost 5 bases, with 18 bases spanning the gap. The CDR3 consists of 16 residues.

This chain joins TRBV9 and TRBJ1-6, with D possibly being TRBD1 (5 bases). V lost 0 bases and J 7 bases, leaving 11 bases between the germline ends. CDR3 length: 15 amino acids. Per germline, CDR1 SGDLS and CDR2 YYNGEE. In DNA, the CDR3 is TGTGCCAGCAGCGTAGAGGCAGGGCCGAATTCACCCCTCCACTTT. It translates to CASSVEAGPNSPLHF.

The CDR3 DNA sequence: TGTGCCAGCAGCGCACTCCCCGGGACAGCCACCTACGAGCAGTACTTC. It yields the protein CASSALPGTATYEQYF. The gene calls are TRBV9 and TRBJ2-7; TRBD1 agrees at 7 bases. This CDR3 spans 16 amino acids. Germline loops: CDR1 SGDLS, CDR2 YYNGEE. V shed 3 bases and J 2 bases; nucleotides not matched to a gene: 11. The whole variable domain, filled in from reference TRBV9 and TRBJ2-7, reads DSGVTQTPKHLITATGQRVTLRCSPRSGDLSVYWYQQSLDQGLQFLIQYYNGEERAKGNILERFSAQQFPDLHSELNLSSLELGDSALYFCASSALPGTATYEQYFGPGTRLTVT.

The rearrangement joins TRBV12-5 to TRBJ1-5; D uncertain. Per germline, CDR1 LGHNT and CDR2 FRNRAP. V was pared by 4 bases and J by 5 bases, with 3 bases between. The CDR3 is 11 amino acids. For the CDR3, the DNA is TGTGCTAGTGGTTCAGATCAGCCCCAGCATTTT. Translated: CASGSDQPQHF.

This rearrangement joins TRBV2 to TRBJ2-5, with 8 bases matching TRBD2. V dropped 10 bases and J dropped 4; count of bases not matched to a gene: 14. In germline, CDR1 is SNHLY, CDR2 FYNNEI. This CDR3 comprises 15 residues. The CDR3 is CATEPGGGPLETQYF. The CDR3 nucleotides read TGTGCCACCGAGCCCGGGGGGGGGCCGCTAGAGACCCAGTACTTC. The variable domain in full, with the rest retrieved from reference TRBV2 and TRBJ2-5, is EPEVTQTPSHQVTQMGQEVILRCVPISNHLYFYWYRQILGQKVEFLVSFYNNEISEKSEIFDDQFSVERPDGSNFTLKIRSTKLEDSAMYFCATEPGGGPLETQYFGPGTRLLVL.

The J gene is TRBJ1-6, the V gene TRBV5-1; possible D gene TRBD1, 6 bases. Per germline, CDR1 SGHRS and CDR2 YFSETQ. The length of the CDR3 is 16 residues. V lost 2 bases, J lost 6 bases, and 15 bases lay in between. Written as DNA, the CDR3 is TGCGCCAGCAGCTTAGGGGGTTCAGTGGGTAATTCACCCCTCCACTTT. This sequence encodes CASSLGGSVGNSPLHF.

The CDR3: CASSLGRAGGTDTQYF. The DNA of the CDR3 is TGTGCCAGCAGCTTAGGCCGAGCGGGGGGGACAGATACGCAGTATTTT. J is TRBJ2-3 and V is TRBV7-2; TRBD2 aligns across 10 bases. J was trimmed by 3 bases and V by 1 base; bases with no gene match: 4. The CDR3 runs 16 residues. The germline V gene has CDR1 SGHTA and CDR2 FQGNSA.

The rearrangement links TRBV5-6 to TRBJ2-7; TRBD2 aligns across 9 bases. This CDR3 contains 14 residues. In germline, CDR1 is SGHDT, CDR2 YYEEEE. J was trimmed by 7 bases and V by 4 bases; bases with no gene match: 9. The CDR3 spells CASSRRGGLEEQYF. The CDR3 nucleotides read TGTGCCAGCAGCCGGCGGGGGGGCCTCGAGGAGCAGTACTTC.

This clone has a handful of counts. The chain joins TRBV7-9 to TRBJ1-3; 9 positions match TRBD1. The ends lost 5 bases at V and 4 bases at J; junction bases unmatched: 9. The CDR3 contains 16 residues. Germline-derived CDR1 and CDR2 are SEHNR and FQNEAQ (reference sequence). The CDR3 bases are TGTGCCAGCAGCGCCGTGGGACAGGGCCTCGGAAACACCATATATTTT. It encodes CASSAVGQGLGNTIYF. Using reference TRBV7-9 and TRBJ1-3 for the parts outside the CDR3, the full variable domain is DTGVSQNPRHKITKRGQNVTFRCDPISEHNRLYWYRQTLGQGPEFLTYFQNEAQLEKSRLLSDRFSAERPKGSFSTLEIQRTEQGDSAMYLCASSAVGQGLGNTIYFGEGSWLTVV.

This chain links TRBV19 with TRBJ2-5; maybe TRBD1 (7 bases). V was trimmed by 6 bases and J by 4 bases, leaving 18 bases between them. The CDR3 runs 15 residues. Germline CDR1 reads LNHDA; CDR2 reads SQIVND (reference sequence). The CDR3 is CASSIQSQGGETQYF. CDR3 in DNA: TGTGCCAGTAGCATCCAGAGCCAGGGGGGAGAGACCCAGTACTTC.

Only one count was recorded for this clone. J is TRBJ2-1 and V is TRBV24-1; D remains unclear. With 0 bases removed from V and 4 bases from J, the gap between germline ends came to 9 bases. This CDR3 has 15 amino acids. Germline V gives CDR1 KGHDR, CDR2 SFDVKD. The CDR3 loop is CATSDLRHPYNEQFF. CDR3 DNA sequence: TGTGCCACCAGTGATTTGAGACACCCTTACAATGAGCAGTTCTTC.

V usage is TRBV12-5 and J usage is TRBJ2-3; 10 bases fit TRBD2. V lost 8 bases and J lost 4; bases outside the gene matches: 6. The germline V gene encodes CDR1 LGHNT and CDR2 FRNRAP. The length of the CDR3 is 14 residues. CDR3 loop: CASNPAGGSDTQYF. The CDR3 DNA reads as TGTGCTAGTAATCCAGCGGGGGGGTCAGATACGCAGTATTTT.

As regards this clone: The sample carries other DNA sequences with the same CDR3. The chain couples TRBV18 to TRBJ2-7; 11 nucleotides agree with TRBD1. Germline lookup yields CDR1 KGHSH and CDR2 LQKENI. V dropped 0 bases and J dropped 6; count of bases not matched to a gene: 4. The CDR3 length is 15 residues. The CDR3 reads CASSPPGQGAGEQYF. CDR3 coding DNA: TGTGCCAGCTCACCACCTGGACAGGGGGCGGGCGAGCAGTACTTC.

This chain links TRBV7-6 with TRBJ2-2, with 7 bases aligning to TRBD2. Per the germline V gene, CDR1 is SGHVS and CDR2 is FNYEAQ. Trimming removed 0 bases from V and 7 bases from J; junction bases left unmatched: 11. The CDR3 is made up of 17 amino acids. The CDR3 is CASSLAGGSTPRGELFF. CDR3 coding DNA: TGTGCCAGCAGCTTAGCGGGAGGGTCTACACCCCGCGGGGAGCTGTTTTTT.

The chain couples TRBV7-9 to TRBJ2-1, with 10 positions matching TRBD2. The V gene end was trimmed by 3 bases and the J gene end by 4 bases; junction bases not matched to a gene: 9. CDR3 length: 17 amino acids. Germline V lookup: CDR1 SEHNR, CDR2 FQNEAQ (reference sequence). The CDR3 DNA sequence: TGTGCCAGCAGCTTTAAACCTAGCGGGAGAGTATACAATGAGCAGTTCTTC. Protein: CASSFKPSGRVYNEQFF.

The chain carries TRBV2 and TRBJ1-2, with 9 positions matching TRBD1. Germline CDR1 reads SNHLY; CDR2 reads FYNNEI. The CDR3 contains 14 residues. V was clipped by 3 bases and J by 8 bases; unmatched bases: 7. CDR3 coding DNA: TGTGCCAGCAGTGAGAACCGGGACAGGGAAGGCTACACCTTC. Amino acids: CASSENRDREGYTF.

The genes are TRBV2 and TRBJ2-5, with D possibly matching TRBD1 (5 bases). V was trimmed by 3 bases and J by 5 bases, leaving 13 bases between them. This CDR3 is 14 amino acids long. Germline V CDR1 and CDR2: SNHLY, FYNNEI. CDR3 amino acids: CASSDSGNRETQYF. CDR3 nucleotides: TGTGCCAGCAGTGATTCAGGGAACCGGGAGACCCAGTACTTC.

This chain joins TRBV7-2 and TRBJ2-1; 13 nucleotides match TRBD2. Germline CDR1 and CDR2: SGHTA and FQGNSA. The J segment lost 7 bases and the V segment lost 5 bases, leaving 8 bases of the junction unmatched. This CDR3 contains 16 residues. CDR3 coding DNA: TGTGCCAGCAGCCGCAGGACTAGCGGGAGTTTTAATGAGCAGTTCTTC. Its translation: CASSRRTSGSFNEQFF.

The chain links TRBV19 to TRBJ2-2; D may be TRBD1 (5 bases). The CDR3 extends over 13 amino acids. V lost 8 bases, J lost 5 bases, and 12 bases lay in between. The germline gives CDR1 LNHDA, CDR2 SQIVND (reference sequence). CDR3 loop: CASPVPGTGELFF. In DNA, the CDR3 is TGTGCCAGTCCGGTCCCAGGGACCGGGGAGCTGTTTTTT.

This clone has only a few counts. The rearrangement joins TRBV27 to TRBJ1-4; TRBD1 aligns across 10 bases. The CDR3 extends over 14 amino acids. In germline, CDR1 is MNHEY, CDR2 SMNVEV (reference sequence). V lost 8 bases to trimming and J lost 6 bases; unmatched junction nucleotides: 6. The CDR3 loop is CASAWTGGDEKLFF. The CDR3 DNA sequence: TGTGCCAGCGCCTGGACAGGGGGGGATGAAAAACTGTTTTTT.